Listed here is a single TCR beta chain. V was clipped by 3 bases and J by 3 bases, with 10 bases between them. CDR1 is SGDLS and CDR2 is YYNGEE in the germline V gene. There are 13 residues in the CDR3. The source of the sample is a study of blood T cell repertoires in COVID-19. TCRdb's copy holds only in-frame clones and misses some; the assay was immunoSEQ multiplex PCR. The sample has about 260,000 clones; about nine tenths are singletons. The chain employs TRBV9 and TRBJ2-7; D gene unclear. Sequenced material: peripheral blood. This receptor was identified in a woman between 35 and 50 years old with acute or convalescent COVID-19. The CDR3 spells CASSAGLGYEQYV. CDR3 bases: TGTGCCAGCAGCGCGGGTCTAGGCTACGAGCAGTACGTC.